Listed here are 3 T cell receptor beta chains from one sample, sequenced in a study of T-cell reconstitution after alpha-beta-depleted transplantation in children (dated by TCRdb to about 2016). To prepare the library, PCR was applied. Sequencing used an Illumina HiSeq 2500. TCR libraries were prepared with molecular barcoding, using unique molecular identifiers to normalize TCRbeta repertoire quantification. TCRdb handled the public reads itself, with Q25 trimming in fastp and clone calling in MiXCR, and kept productive beta chains. Rows are unified per CDR3 protein, each entry keeping the most common DNA and genes. The sample contains 200,000 to 300,000 distinct CDR3 sequences, more than 10% of them found a single time. The ten biggest clones cover 2.6% of the sample. The sequencing here drew on PBMCs from the stem cell graft donor, taken from the stem cell graft. The origin of the receptors is a human donor who donated a stem cell graft to a child with acute lymphoblastic leukemia.

This clonotype was observed at least ten times. J is TRBJ2-1 and V is TRBV28; 10 nucleotides match TRBD2. Germline V gives CDR1 MDHEN, CDR2 SYDVKM. The CDR3 is 17 residues long. V dropped 5 bases and J dropped 5; count of bases not matched to a gene: 12. CDR3 sequence reads: CASSPLGLAGAHNEQFF. For the CDR3, the DNA is TGTGCCAGCAGTCCCCTTGGGCTAGCGGGGGCTCACAATGAGCAGTTCTTC.

This clonotype was counted at least ten times. V is TRBV4-3 and J is TRBJ2-1; the match to TRBD2 covers 11 bases. V trimming: 0 bases; J trimming: 8 bases; junction bases outside the gene matches: 6. Germline V gene sequence: CDR1 LGHNA, CDR2 YSLEER. The CDR3 contains 16 residues. CDR3 sequence (DNA): TGCGCCAGCAGCCAAGATGAGCTAGCGGGAGGAGATGAGCAGTTCTTC. Amino acid sequence: CASSQDELAGGDEQFF.

A word on this clonotype: A much larger clone lies a single base off, so this may be a read error. The chain joins TRBV6-2 or TRBV6-3 to TRBJ2-1, with 14 bases aligning to TRBD2. V dropped 2 bases and J dropped 5; count of bases not matched to a gene: 8. CDR3 size: 18 residues. Germline CDR1 is MNHEY and CDR2 is SVGEGT. CDR3: CASSYHGTSGGSHNEQFF. CDR3 in DNA: TGTGCCAGCAGTTACCATGGGACTAGCGGGGGATCCCACAATGAGCAGTTCTTC.